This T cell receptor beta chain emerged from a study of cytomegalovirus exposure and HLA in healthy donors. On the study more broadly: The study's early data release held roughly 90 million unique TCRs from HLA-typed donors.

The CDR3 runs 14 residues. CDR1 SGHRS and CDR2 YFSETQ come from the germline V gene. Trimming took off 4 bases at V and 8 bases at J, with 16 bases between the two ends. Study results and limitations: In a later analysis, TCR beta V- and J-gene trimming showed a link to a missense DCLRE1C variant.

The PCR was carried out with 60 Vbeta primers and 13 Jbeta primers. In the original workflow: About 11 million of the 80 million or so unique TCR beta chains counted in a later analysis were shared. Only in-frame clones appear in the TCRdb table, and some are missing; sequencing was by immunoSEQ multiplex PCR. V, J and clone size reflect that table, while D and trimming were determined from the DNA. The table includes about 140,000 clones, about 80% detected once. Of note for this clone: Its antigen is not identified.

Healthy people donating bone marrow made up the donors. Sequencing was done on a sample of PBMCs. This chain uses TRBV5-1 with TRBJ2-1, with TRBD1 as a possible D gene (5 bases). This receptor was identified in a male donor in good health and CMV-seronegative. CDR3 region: CASSQTNQGDEQFF. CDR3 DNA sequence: TGCGCCAGCAGCCAAACAAACCAGGGTGATGAGCAGTTCTTC.